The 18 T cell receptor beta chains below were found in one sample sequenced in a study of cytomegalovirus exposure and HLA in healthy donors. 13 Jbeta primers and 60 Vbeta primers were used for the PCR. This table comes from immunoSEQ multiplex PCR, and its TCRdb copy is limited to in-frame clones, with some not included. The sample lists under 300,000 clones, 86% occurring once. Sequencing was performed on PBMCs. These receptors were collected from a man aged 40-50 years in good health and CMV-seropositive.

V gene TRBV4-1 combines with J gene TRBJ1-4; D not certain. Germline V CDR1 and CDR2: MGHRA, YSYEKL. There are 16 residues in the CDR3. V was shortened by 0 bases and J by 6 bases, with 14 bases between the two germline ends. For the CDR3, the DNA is TGCGCCAGCAGCCAAGAAGCACCTCTATTAGATGAAAAACTGTTTTTT. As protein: CASSQEAPLLDEKLFF.

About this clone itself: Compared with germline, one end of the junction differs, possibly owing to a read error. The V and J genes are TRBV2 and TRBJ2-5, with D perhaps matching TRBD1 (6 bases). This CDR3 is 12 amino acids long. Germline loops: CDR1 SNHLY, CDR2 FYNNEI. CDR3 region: CASTGDQGTQYF. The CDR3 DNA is TGTGCCAGCACAGGGGACCAAGGGACCCAGTACTTC.

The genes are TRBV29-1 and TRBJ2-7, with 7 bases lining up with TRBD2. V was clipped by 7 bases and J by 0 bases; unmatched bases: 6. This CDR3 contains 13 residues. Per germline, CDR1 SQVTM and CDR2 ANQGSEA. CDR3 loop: CSAIAGLSYEQYF. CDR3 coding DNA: TGCAGCGCCATAGCGGGCCTCTCCTACGAGCAGTACTTC.

CDR3 protein: CASSQDGGQGDGYTF. CDR3 bases: TGCGCCAGCAGCCAAGATGGAGGACAGGGGGATGGCTACACCTTC. This chain links TRBV4-3 with TRBJ1-2; 10 bases agree with TRBD1. V shed 0 bases and J 6 bases; nucleotides not matched to a gene: 4. The CDR3 is made up of 15 amino acids. From germline, CDR1 is LGHNA and CDR2 YSLEER.

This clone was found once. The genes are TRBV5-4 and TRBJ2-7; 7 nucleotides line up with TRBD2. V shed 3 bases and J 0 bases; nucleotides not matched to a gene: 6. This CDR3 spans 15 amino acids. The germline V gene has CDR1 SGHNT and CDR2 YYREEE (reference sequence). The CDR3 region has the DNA TGTGCCAGCAGCTGGATAGCGGGCGCCTCCTACGAGCAGTACTTC. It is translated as CASSWIAGASYEQYF.

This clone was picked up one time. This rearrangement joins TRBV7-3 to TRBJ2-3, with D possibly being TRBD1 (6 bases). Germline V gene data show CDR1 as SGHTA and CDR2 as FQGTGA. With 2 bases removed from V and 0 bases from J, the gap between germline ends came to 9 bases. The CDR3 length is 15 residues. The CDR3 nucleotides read TGTGCCAGCAGCTTACCAGGGGCTAGCACAGATACGCAGTATTTT. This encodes CASSLPGASTDTQYF.

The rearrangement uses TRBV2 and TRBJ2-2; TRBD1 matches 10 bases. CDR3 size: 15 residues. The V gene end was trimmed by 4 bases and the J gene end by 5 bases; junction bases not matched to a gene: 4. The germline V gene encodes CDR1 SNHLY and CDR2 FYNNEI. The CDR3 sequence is CASSGQGAQTGELFF. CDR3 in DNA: TGTGCCAGCAGTGGACAGGGGGCGCAGACCGGGGAGCTGTTTTTT.

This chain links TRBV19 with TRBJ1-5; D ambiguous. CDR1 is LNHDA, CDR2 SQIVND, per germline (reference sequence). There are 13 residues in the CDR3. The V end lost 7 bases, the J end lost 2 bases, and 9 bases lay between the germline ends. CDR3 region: CASTLQGNQPQHF. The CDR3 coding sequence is TGTGCCAGTACCCTTCAGGGCAATCAGCCCCAGCATTTT.

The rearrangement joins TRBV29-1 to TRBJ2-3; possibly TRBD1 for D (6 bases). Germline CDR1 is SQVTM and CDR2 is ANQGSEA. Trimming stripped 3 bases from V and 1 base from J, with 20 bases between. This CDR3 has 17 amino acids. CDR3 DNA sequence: TGCAGCGTTGAGTTTGCGAAGGGGGTTAAGGGCACAGATACGCAGTATTTT. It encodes CSVEFAKGVKGTDTQYF.

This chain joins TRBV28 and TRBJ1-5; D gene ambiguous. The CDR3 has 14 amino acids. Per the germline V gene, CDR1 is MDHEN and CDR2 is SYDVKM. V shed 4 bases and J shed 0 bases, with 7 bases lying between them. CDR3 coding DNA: TGTGCCAGCAGTTCCGGTTATAGCAATCAGCCCCAGCATTTT. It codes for CASSSGYSNQPQHF.

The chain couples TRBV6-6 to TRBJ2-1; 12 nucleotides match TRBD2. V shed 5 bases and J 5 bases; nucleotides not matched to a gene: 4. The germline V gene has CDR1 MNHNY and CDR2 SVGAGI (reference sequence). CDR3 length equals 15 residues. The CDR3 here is CASSGRTSGNNEQFF. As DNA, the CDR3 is TGTGCCAGCAGTGGACGGACTAGCGGGAACAATGAGCAGTTCTTC.

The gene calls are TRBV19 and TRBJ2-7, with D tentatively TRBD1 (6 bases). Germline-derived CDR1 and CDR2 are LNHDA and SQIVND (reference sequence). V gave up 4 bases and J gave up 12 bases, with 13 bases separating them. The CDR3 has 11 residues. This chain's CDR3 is CASSSGQRLYF. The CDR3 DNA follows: TGTGCCAGTAGTAGTGGACAGCGTCTGTACTTC. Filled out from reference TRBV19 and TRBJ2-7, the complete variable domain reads DGGITQSPKYLFRKEGQNVTLSCEQNLNHDAMYWYRQDPGQGLRLIYYSQIVNDFQKGDIAEGYSVSREKKESFPLTVTSAQKNPTAFYLCASSSGQRLYFGPGTRLTVT.

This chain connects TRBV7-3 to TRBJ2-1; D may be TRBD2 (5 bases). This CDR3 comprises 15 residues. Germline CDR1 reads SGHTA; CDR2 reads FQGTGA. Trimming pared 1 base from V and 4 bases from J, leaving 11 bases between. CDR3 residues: CASSLSGLPYNEQFF. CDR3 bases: TGTGCCAGCAGCTTAAGCGGGTTACCGTACAATGAGCAGTTCTTC.

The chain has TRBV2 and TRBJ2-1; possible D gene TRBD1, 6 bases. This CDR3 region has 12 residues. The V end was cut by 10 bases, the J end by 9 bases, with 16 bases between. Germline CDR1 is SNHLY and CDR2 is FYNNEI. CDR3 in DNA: TGTGCCACCCCAGGGCAGGGGACTGAGCAGTTCTTC. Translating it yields CATPGQGTEQFF.

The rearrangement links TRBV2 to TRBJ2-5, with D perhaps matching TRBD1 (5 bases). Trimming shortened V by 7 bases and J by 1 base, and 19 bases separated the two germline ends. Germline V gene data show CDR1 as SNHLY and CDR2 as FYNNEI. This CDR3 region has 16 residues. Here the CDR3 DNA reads TGTGCCAGCACTAATGTGGGTGTGGACACCCAAGAGACCCAGTACTTC. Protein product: CASTNVGVDTQETQYF.

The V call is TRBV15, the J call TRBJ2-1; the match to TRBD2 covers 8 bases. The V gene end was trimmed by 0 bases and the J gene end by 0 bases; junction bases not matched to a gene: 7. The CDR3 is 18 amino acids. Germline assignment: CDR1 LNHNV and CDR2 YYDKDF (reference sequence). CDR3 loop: CATSRDRTSLGSYNEQFF. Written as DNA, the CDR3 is TGTGCCACCAGCAGAGATAGGACTAGCCTGGGCTCCTACAATGAGCAGTTCTTC.

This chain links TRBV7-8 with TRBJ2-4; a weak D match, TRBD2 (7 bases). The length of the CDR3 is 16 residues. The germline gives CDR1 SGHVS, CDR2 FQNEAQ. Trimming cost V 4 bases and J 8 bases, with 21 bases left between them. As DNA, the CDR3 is TGTGCCAGCAGCTCCCTCCGACGGGGGGCGGGTGACATTCAGTACTTC. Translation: CASSSLRRGAGDIQYF.

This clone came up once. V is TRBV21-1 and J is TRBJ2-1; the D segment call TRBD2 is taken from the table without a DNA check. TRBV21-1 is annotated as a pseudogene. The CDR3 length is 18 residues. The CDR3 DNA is TGTGCCAGCAGCAAAGACTCAATGAGCGGGGAGTCGAACAATGAGCAGTTCTTC. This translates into CASSKDSMSGESNNEQFF.